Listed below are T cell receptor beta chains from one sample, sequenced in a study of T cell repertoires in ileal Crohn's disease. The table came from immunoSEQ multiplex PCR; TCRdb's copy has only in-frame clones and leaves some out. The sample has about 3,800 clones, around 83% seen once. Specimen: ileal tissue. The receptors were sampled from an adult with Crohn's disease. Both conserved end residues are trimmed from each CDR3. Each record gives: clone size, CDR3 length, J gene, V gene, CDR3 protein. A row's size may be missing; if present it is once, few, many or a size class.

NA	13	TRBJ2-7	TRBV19	ASSIAGTSVYEQY
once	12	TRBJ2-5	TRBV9	ASSEGQARETQY
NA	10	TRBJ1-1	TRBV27	ASSFIGTEAF
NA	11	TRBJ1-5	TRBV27	ASSLSISQPQH
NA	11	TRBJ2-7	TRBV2	ASSRDRGGEQY
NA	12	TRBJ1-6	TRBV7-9	ASSLSAGGSPLH
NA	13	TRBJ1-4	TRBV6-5	ASRVSSAPNEKLF
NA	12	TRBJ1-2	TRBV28	ASRELTGRFGYT
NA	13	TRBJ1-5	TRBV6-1	ASRGGQISNQPQH
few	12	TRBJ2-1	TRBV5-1	ASSLALGGNEQF
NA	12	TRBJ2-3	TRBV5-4	ASSLGGTSPSQY
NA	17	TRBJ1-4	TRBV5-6	ASSLARGTGKLYDEKLF
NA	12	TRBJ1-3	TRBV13	ASSLTQTGNTIY
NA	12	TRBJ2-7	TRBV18	ASSRGTGGNEQY
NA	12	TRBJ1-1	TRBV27	ASSLYGRGTEAF
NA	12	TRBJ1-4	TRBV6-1	ASRTGATNEKLF
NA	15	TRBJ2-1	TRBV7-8	ASSLRLLAGRPGVQF
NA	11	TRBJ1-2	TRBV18	ASSPDREGGYT
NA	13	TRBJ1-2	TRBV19	ASSTGQATNYGYT
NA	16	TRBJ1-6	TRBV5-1	ASSLTGSISSYNSPLH
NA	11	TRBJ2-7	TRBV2	ASSLTGSYEQY
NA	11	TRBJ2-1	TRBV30	AQSGSLNNEQF
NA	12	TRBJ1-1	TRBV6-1	ASIILGGTTEAF
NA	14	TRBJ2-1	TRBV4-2	ASSQGAGGAWSEQF
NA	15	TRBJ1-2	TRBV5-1	ASSLGRTGEANYGYT
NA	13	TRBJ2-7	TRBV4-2	ASSQRIADSYEQY
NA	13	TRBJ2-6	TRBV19	ASTPQRSGANVLT
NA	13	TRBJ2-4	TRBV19	ASSTTREPKNIQY
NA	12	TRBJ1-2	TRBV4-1	ASSQIEVGYGYT
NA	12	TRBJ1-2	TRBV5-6	ASSGTWTDYGYT
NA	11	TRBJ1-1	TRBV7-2	ASRAGKNTEAF
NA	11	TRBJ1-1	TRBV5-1	ASSSPGGTEAF
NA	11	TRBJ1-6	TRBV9	ASSVGREGPLH
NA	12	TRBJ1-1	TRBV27	ASSTDGQNTEAF
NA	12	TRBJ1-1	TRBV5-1	ASSFQGVNTEAF
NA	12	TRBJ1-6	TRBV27	ASRSLQNYSPLH
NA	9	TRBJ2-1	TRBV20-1	SVGKTGEQF
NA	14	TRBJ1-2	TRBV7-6	ASSLVVGTDYYGYT
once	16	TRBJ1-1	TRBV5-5	ASSQFLTTGGGTAEAF
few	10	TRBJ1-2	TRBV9	ASSVSGVGYT